The sequence of this TCR beta chain was determined in a study of T cells in Graves' hyperthyroidism and ophthalmopathy (dated by TCRdb to about 2019). At the level of the whole study: Peripheral blood samples were taken at the time of initial diagnosis, prior to any treatment. The roughly 94 discovery patients were randomly split 7:3 into training and test sets. According to the paper, TCR Vbeta CDR3 sequencing was carried out on 135 peripheral blood samples, which came from under 50 ophthalmopathy, roughly 75 hyperthyroidism and roughly 17 progressor patients. After sampling, hyperthyroidism patients received methimazole starting at 30 mg daily, and ophthalmopathy patients received high-dose intravenous methylprednisolone. In about 6 Graves' hyperthyroidism patients, the study also compared T-cell repertoires from thyroid tissue with T-cell repertoires from blood. An independent validation cohort of 18 to 20 hyperthyroidism patients and approximately 17 patients who later progressed to ophthalmopathy tested prospective prediction of ophthalmopathy. A discovery cohort of roughly 100 patients, about 40 with Graves' ophthalmopathy and approximately 60 with stable Graves' hyperthyroidism, was used to find distinguishing TCR V-J signatures. Points the paper makes about the study in general: In cross-validation, a model built on a 13 V-J signature told ophthalmopathy apart from stable hyperthyroidism with 85% to 90% sensitivity and approximately 81% specificity, and in testing the same model reached 80%/75%. Most expanded thyroid clonotypes (frequency above 0.001) were also found in blood, which suggests that blood repertoires may mirror thyroid immune responses. Sample size was not statistically predetermined, and investigators were not blinded to group allocation. During validation, the model predicted progression to ophthalmopathy a median of roughly 7.1 months ahead of onset, with approximately 71% sensitivity and 72.22% specificity.

The TCR beta CDR3 regions were amplified from RNA transcripts. For the first round of RT-PCR on the TCR CDR3, the HTBI primer set was used together with the Qiagen OneStep RT-PCR kit. A second multiplex PCR round built the libraries, followed by size selection and purification. The libraries were sequenced on an Illumina HiSeq2000 using paired-end 100 bp reads. Per the original workflow: SOAPnuke was used to process the raw data, with reads discarded if the reads contained adapters or uncalled bases, had a mean Phred below 15, or lacked an exact constant-primer or identifier match. COPE v1.2.5 was used to merge the high-quality paired reads, and each unique nucleotide sequence was defined as a clonotype. Clonotypes were aligned to IMGT TRBV, TRBD and TRBJ reference segments using MiTCR v1.1. Only V-J combinations with frequency above 0.0001, covering roughly 99% of repertoires, were analysed. The TCS score was defined as F50 (clonal expansion) divided by E x V (chaos), with BLOSUM62-based TCRdist calculated between CDR3 peptides within each V-J. Welch's t-statistics and random forest reduced fewer than 600 V-J features to 13, which were used in a naive Bayes classifier (R e1071). Clones were called with MiXCR by TCRdb after fastp trimmed the public reads at Q25, and only in-frame beta chains were retained. Each CDR3 protein gets just one entry, which takes the most common genes and DNA from the rows behind it. TCRdb, not the original authors, processed these V and J calls. The sample table contains under 450,000 distinct CDR3 sequences; only one count was recorded for about 17% of them. The ten largest clones add up to 30% to 40% of the sample.

Hyperthyroidism patients were newly diagnosed, had a disease duration of under 2 months, and were aged 18 to 65 years. Any patient with an uncontrolled infection, another autoimmune disease, pregnancy or lactation was excluded. Clinical symptoms, serum thyroxine and TRAb, thyroid ultrasound, and orbital computed tomography formed the basis for the diagnoses. For progressor patients, blood was drawn at the first diagnosis of hyperthyroidism, before any ophthalmopathy symptoms had appeared. PBMCs were isolated from about 9 ml of fresh peripheral blood by Ficoll-Paque density gradient centrifugation. Progressor patients were initially diagnosed with Graves' hyperthyroidism and developed ophthalmopathy during follow-up. Total RNA was extracted with Trizol reagent, and quality was checked on an Agilent 2100 Bioanalyzer. This clonotype was observed a few times. The antigen this receptor binds is unknown. No base-level quality is on record; no much larger clone is a single base apart.

V and J are trimmed by 5 bases and 4 bases, and the gene matches miss 7 bases of the junction. From the cysteine up to the phenylalanine, the CDR3 has a length of 16 residues. Of all the DNA, just the CDR3 is kept, 48 bases in frame from base 1. In the germline V gene (reference sequence), CDR1 corresponds to SEHNR and CDR2 to FQNEAQ. The sequenced sample was blood. The origin of this receptor is a young woman with Graves' hyperthyroidism that later progressed to Graves' ophthalmopathy. Here the chain combines TRBV7-9 and TRBJ2-2, with TRBD1 identical over 10 junction bases. CDR3 protein: CASSHTGTGVTGELFF. DNA sequence: TGTGCCAGCAGCCATACCGGGACAGGGGTCACCGGGGAGCTGTTTTTT.